The rows below give T cell receptor beta chains drawn from one sample of a study of PD-L1 blockade in urothelial cancer. The assay was immunoSEQ multiplex PCR, and TCRdb's table has in-frame clones only and misses some. The table records 55,000 to 85,000 clones, about four fifths of them present only once. The sequenced sample was PBMCs, obtained around atezolizumab (anti-PD-L1) treatment. The receptors were sampled from a woman between 65 and 79 years old with urothelial cancer. Both conserved end residues are part of each CDR3. A D gene is named only where the DNA matches it firmly. Some rows mark clone size as missing; the rest say once, few, many or name a class of expanded clone.

TRBJ2-1,TRBD1,-,TRBV4-1,CASSHGQGSNEQFF,TGCGCCAGCAGCCACGGACAGGGTTCCAATGAGCAGTTCTTC
TRBJ1-4,TRBD1,-,TRBV5-1,CASSLEPGQGAAKLFF,TGCGCCAGCAGCTTGGAGCCGGGACAGGGGGCCGCAAAACTGTTTTTT
TRBJ2-6,-,-,TRBV6-1,CASSELGLSGANVLTF,TGTGCCAGCAGTGAGCTCGGACTCTCTGGGGCCAACGTCCTGACTTTC
TRBJ2-3,-,once,TRBV29-1,CSATQGLGTDTQYF,TGCAGCGCCACCCAGGGTTTGGGCACAGATACGCAGTATTTT
TRBJ2-3,-,-,TRBV9,CASSVVTSDTQYF,TGTGCCAGCAGCGTAGTGACTAGTGATACGCAGTATTTT
TRBJ2-1,TRBD2,-,TRBV28,CASSFSGLAERTLFF,TGTGCCAGCAGTTTCTCGGGACTAGCGGAAAGGACACTGTTCTTC
TRBJ2-5,TRBD2,-,TRBV4-2,CASSQDGLAGVETQYF,TGTGCCAGCAGCCAAGATGGCCTAGCGGGGGTTGAGACCCAGTACTTC
TRBJ2-7,-,-,TRBV6-1,CASSEVSIYEQYF,TGTGCCAGCAGTGAAGTCTCTATCTACGAGCAGTACTTC
TRBJ2-7,-,-,TRBV20-1,CSARVSYEQYF,TGCAGTGCTAGGGTCAGCTACGAGCAGTACTTC
TRBJ1-1,TRBD1,-,TRBV6-5,CASSLSGTGVITEAFF,TGTGCCAGCAGTTTGTCCGGGACAGGGGTTATCACTGAAGCTTTCTTT
TRBJ2-3,-,-,TRBV6-5,CASIATPTPWLRQYF,TGTGCCAGCATCGCCACCCCGACTCCTTGGTTAAGGCAGTATTTT
TRBJ2-3,TRBD1,-,TRBV5-1,CASSLEGGEDTQYF,TGCGCCAGCAGCTTGGAAGGGGGCGAAGATACGCAGTATTTT
TRBJ2-7,TRBD1,-,TRBV7-2,CASSSSRTGSDEQYF,TGTGCCAGCAGCTCTAGCCGGACAGGGTCGGACGAGCAGTACTTC